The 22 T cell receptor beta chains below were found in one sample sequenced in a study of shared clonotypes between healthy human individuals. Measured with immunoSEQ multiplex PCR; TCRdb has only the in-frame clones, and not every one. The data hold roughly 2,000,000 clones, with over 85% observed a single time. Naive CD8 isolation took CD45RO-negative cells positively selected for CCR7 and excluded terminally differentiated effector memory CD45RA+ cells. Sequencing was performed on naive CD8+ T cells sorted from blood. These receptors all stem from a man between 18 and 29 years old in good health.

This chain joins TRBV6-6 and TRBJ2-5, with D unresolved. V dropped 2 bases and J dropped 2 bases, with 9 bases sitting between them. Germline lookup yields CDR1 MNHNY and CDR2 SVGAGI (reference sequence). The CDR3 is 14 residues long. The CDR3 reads CASSYVSNQETQYF. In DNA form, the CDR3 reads TGTGCCAGCAGTTACGTATCAAATCAAGAGACCCAGTACTTC.

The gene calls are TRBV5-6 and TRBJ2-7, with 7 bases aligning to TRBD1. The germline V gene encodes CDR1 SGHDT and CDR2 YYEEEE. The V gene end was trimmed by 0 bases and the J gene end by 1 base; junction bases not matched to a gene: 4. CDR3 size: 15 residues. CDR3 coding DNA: TGTGCCAGCAGCTTGGGGGACAGCGTATCCTACGAGCAGTACTTC. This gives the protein CASSLGDSVSYEQYF. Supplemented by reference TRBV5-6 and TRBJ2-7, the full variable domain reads DAGVTQSPTHLIKTRGQQVTLRCSPKSGHDTVSWYQQALGQGPQFIFQYYEEEERQRGNFPDRFSGHQFPNYSSELNVNALLLGDSALYLCASSLGDSVSYEQYFGPGTRLTVT.

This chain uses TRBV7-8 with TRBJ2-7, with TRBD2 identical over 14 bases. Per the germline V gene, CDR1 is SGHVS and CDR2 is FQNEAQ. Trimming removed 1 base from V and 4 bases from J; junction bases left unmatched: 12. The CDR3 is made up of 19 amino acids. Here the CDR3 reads CASSLEFFGTSGGPYEQYF. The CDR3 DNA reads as TGTGCCAGCAGCTTAGAATTCTTCGGGACTAGCGGGGGCCCGTACGAGCAGTACTTC. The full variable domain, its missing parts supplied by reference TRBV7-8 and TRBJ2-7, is GAGVSQSPRYKVAKRGQDVALRCDPISGHVSLFWYQQALGQGPEFLTYFQNEAQLDKSGLPSDRFFAERPEGSVSTLKIQRTQQEDSAVYLCASSLEFFGTSGGPYEQYFGPGTRLTVT.

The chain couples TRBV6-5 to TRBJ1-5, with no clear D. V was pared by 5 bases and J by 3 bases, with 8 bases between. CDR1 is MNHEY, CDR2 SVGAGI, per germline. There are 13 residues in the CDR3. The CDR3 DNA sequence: TGTGCCAGCAGTCCTGGACTCAATCAGCCCCAGCATTTT. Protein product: CASSPGLNQPQHF.

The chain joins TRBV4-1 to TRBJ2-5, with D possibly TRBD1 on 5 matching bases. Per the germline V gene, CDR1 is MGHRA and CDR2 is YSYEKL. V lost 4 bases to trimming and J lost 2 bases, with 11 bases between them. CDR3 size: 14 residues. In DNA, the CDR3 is TGCGCCAGCAGCCTGGCCAGGGCACAAGAGACCCAGTACTTC. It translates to CASSLARAQETQYF.

CDR3 loop: CASSEVGRTYEQYF. CDR3 coding DNA: TGTGCCAGCAGTGAAGTAGGACGCACCTACGAGCAGTACTTC. The chain is built from TRBV6-1 and TRBJ2-7, with unresolved D. The germline V gene has CDR1 MNHNS and CDR2 SASEGT. The ends were cut back, 1 base at V and 2 bases at J, with 9 bases in the middle. CDR3 length: 14 amino acids.

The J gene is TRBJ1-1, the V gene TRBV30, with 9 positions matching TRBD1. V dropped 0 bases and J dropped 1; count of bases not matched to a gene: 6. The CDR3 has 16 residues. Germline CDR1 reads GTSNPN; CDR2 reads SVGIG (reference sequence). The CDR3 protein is CAWSVGQGYRNTEAFF. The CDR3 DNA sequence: TGTGCCTGGAGTGTTGGACAGGGGTATAGGAACACTGAAGCTTTCTTT.

The CDR3 spells CASSVGGDPYEQYF. CDR3 nucleotides: TGTGCCAGCAGCGTGGGGGGGGACCCCTACGAGCAGTACTTC. This chain joins TRBV11-2 and TRBJ2-7; 7 positions agree with TRBD2. The V gene's germline CDR1 is SGHAT and CDR2 FQNNGV. The CDR3 is 14 amino acids. V lost 5 bases and J lost 2; bases outside the gene matches: 6.

CDR3 DNA: TGTGCCAGCAGCTGGGGGGGGTTTACCTACAATGAGCAGTTCTTC. It specifies CASSWGGFTYNEQFF. V and J are TRBV11-1 and TRBJ2-1; 7 bases map to TRBD2. The CDR3 is made up of 15 amino acids. Trimming cost V 4 bases and J 2 bases; bases outside gene matches: 5. CDR1 SGHAT and CDR2 FQDESV come from the germline V gene (reference sequence).

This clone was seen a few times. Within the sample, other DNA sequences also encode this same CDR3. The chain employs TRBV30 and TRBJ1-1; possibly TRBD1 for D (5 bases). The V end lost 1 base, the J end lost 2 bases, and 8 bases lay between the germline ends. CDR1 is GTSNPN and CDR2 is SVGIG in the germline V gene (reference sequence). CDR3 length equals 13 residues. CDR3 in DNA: TGTGCCTGGAGTGGACAGCCTAACACTGAAGCTTTCTTT. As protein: CAWSGQPNTEAFF.

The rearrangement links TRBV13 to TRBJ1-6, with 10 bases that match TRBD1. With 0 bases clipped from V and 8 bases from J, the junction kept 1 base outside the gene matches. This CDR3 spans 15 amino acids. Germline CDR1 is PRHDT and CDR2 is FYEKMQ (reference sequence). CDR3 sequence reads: CASSLGGQGYSPLHF. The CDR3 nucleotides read TGTGCCAGCAGCTTAGGGGGACAGGGGTATTCACCCCTCCACTTT.

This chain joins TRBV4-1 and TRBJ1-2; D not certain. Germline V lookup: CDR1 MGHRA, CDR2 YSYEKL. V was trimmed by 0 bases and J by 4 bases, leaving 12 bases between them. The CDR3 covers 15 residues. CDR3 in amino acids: CASSQDPQEPYGYTF. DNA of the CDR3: TGCGCCAGCAGCCAAGACCCCCAGGAACCCTATGGCTACACCTTC.

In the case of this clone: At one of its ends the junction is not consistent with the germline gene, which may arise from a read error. CDR3 in amino acids: CASREVGTGVITDTQYF. In DNA, the CDR3 is TGTGCCAGCAGAGAAGTAGGTACAGGGGTAATTACAGATACGCAGTATTTT. The V and J genes are TRBV6-1 and TRBJ2-3, with 7 bases fitting TRBD1. This CDR3 is built from 17 residues. Germline V gene data show CDR1 as MNHNS and CDR2 as SASEGT.

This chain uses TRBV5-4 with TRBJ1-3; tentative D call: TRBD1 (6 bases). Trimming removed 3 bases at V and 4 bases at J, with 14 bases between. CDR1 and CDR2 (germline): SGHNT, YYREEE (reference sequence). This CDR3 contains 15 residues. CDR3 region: CASSSSWGLGNTIYF. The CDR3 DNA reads TGTGCCAGCAGCTCATCTTGGGGGCTGGGAAACACCATATATTTT.

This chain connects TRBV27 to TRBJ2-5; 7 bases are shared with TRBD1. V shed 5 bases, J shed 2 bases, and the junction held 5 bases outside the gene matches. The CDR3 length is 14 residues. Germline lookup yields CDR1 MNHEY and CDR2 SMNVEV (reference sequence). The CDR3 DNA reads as TGTGCCAGCAGTAAGACAGGGCAACAAGAGACCCAGTACTTC. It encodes CASSKTGQQETQYF.

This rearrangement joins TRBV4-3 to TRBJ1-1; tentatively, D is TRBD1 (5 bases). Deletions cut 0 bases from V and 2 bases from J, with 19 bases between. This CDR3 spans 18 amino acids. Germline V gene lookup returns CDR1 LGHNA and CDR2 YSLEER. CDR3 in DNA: TGCGCCAGCAGCCAAGAACTGGTCCAGGGACCCCTCAACACTGAAGCTTTCTTT. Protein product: CASSQELVQGPLNTEAFF.

The DNA for the CDR3 is TGTGCCAGCAGTCCCTCGCACGGGAGCTCCTACGAGCAGTACTTC. It encodes CASSPSHGSSYEQYF. V usage is TRBV6-5 and J usage is TRBJ2-7; D perhaps matches TRBD2 (6 bases). The germline gives CDR1 MNHEY, CDR2 SVGAGI. V gave up 5 bases and J gave up 0 bases, with 14 bases separating them. This CDR3 comprises 15 residues.

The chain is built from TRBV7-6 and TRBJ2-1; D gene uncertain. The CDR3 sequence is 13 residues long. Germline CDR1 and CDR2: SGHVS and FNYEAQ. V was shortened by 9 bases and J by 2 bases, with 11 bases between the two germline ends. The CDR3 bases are TGTGCCAGTGCCAAAGATCCCTACAATGAGCAGTTCTTC. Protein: CASAKDPYNEQFF.

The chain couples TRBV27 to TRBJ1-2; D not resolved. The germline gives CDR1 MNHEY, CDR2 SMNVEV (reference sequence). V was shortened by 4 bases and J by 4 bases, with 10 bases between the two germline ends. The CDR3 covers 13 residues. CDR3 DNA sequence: TGTGCCAGCAGTTCCTCCCCCCCCTATGGCTACACCTTC. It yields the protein CASSSSPPYGYTF.

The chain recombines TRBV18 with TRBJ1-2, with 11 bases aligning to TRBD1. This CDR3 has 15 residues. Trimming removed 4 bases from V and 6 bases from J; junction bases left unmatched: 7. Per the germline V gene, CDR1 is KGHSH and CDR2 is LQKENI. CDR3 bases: TGTGCCAGCTCACTGGTCCGGGACAGGGGGGATGGCTACACCTTC. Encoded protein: CASSLVRDRGDGYTF.

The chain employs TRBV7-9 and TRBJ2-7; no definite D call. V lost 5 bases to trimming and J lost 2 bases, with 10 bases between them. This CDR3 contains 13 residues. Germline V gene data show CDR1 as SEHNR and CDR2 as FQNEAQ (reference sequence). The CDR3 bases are TGTGCCAGCAGCCCCCTGACGACCTACGAGCAGTACTTC. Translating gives CASSPLTTYEQYF.

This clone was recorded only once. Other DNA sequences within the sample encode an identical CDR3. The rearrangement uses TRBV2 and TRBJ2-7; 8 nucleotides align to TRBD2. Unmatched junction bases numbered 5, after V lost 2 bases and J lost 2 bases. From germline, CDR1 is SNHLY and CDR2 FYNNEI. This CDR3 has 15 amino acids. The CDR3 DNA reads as TGTGCCAGCAGTGAACTAGCGGGCGGGACCTACGAGCAGTACTTC. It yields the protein CASSELAGGTYEQYF.